Included here is one TCR beta chain sequence, with context. Its antigen remains unknown. The entry originates in a study of cytotoxic CD8 clonotypes in ibrutinib-treated CLL. The overall study: The average sample held roughly 250,000 productive templates and 87,000 or so productive rearrangements.

Sequencing was performed with immunoSEQ multiplex PCR; in TCRdb, only in-frame clones are kept and a portion is missing. This table has about 84,000 clones, about 86% appearing once. The CDR3 length is 12 residues. CDR1 ENHRY and CDR2 SYGVKD come from the germline V gene. V was pared by 4 bases and J by 2 bases, with 6 bases between. Genomic DNA in an amount of about 2 micrograms was extracted from cryopreserved PBMCs and used for the preparation of TCR beta libraries. Overall study findings and caveats: Starting clonality was above that of age-matched healthy donors and tracked circulating CD8+ T-cell counts.

The chain recombines TRBV10-3 with TRBJ2-7; possibly TRBD1 for D (6 bases). The source was PBMCs, collected before ibrutinib treatment. The receptor's source is a human donor with chronic lymphocytic leukemia. This CDR3 is CAISGTAYEQYF. The DNA of the CDR3 is TGTGCCATCAGTGGGACAGCCTACGAGCAGTACTTC.